This TCR beta chain emerged from a study of blood T cells in healthy people across ages. Study observations and caveats: With unsorted PBMCs, a conclusive comparison of naive versus antigen-experienced cells was not possible. Possibly confounding the expanded clonotype changes was the fact that donor CMV status was unknown.

Comments on this clonotype: Its target is unknown.

The germline V gene encodes CDR1 MDHEN and CDR2 SYDVKM. This CDR3 is 19 amino acids long. V lost 7 bases and J lost 4; bases outside the gene matches: 23. The second PCR ran roughly 7 to 12 cycles with a sample-barcoded 5' primer and J-beta primers. Each CDR3 protein gets one entry after TCRdb re-called the 5' RACE reads with MiXCR. The sample holds 1,100,000 or so distinct CDR3 sequences, 45% seen once. In each sample, at least 7 million PBMCs were isolated. Sequencing used blood. J is TRBJ2-3 and V is TRBV28; TRBD2 agrees at 7 bases. This TCR was recovered from a woman aged 55-69 years in good health. The CDR3 DNA sequence: TGTGCCAGCATGCCGCTTTTGGGGTCGTGGCGGGAGAGGTCAGATACGCAGTATTTT. Amino acids: CASMPLLGSWRERSDTQYF.